Here is one T cell receptor beta chain with its context. Its specificity is not known. The protocol was immunoSEQ multiplex PCR, while the TCRdb copy is restricted to in-frame clones and leaves out a portion. The repertoire holds under 850,000 clones, with about two thirds as singletons. V gave up 4 bases and J gave up 8 bases; unmatched junction bases: 10. The germline CDR1 and CDR2 sequences are SQVTM and ANQGSEA. The CDR3 covers 13 residues. This specimen belongs to a study of shared clonotypes between healthy human individuals. Looking at the study overall: The donor group consisted of a couple of women and three men, aged 18 to 49.

Regarding the study as a whole: Clonotype sharing across donors was expected to vary with sequencing depth. Donor scarcity curtailed the genetic and exposure-history diversity represented herein.

Input material: memory CD4+ T cells sorted from blood. The subset denotes: CD45RA-negative fraction. The J gene is TRBJ1-2, the V gene TRBV29-1; 7 positions match TRBD1. The sequence was collected from a woman in her twenties or thirties in good health. CDR3 amino acids: CSVAPQQGRGYTF. DNA for the CDR3: TGCAGCGTTGCTCCCCAACAGGGGAGGGGCTACACCTTC.